This TCR beta chain was obtained from a study of shared clonotypes between healthy human individuals. General study points: Larger estimated richness was generally seen in naive subsets than in memory subsets. Blood alone was sampled, and tissue repertoires likely differ. Represented diversity (both genetic and exposure-history) was limited by the small number of donors. Naive CD4 clonotype sharing across a few donors was 4.5% to 6%.

Per the germline V gene, CDR1 is SQVTM and CDR2 is ANQGSEA. V was cut by 5 bases and J by 1 base, with 11 bases left in between. CDR3 length: 13 residues. A remark on this clone: Its antigen is not known.

Sequencing was performed with immunoSEQ multiplex PCR; in TCRdb, only in-frame clones are kept and a portion is missing. This sample has a few million clones; just over 90% occur once, and the top ten carry over 0.12%. V and J are TRBV29-1 and TRBJ1-1, with D perhaps matching TRBD1 (6 bases). The sequencing input was naive CD4+ T cells sorted from blood. Noted subset: CD45RA+ positively selected. The TCR sequence derives from a man between 18 and 29 years old in good health. As DNA, the CDR3 is TGCAGCGTTCAGGAGGGGGGGAACACTGAAGCTTTCTTT. Protein sequence: CSVQEGGNTEAFF.